This TCR beta chain was identified in a study of regulatory T cells in long-lasting Graves disease (dated by TCRdb to the early 2020s). Broadly, across the study: Antithyroid drugs had been taken for less than 3 months by newly diagnosed Graves' disease patients. TCR sequencing covered roughly 13 persistent and 20 newly diagnosed Graves' disease patients, around 33 samples in total. The study was conducted in China and was registered as a clinical trial. Peripheral blood TCR sequencing and RNA sequencing compared persistent Graves' disease patients with newly diagnosed Graves' disease patients.

The library was produced with multiplex PCR. The sample was run on an Illumina HiSeq 4000. To build TCR beta libraries, CDR3 regions were amplified by Arm-PCR using iRepertoire HTBI primers. Before sequencing, the PCR products went through gel purification. Concerning the study's data processing: A total of some 60 TRBV and 14 TRBJ segments were identified across samples and were used for gene usage analysis of CDR3 amino acid clonotypes. COPE and FqMerger were used to merge filtered high-quality paired reads into contigs. BLAST was used to align contigs to the IMGT TRBV, TRBD and TRBJ reference genes, and CDR3 was defined following IMGT. Any clonotype with a frequency above 0.1% was counted as a highly expanded clone. Shannon entropy served as the measure of repertoire diversity, while the Gini coefficient captured V-J evenness. Clonotypes shared by more than one individual were considered public. TCRdb handled the public reads itself, with Q25 trimming in fastp and clone calling in MiXCR, and kept productive beta chains. Entries that share a CDR3 protein sequence are merged under the most common genes and DNA. TCRdb assigned the V and J calls; the authors' analysis was not used. Across this sample there are about 620,000 distinct CDR3 sequences, with roughly 15% seen only once. Clones ranked in the top ten supply 15% to 20% of the sample.

Trimming removed 7 bases from V and 0 bases from J, leaving 10 bases between the germline ends. Its CDR3 holds 14 amino acids, cysteine through phenylalanine. Only CDR3 DNA is held: 42 bases, read in frame from base 1. The germline V gene specifies SNHLY as CDR1 and FYNNEI as CDR2. General findings and caveats noted by the study authors: Because the primary lesion, thyroid tissue, could not be accessed, the study looked at peripheral blood alone. The authors noted that the small sample size was a limitation that may lower accuracy. Persistent disease showed preferential use of TRBV28, TRBJ1-2 and TRBJ2-5, whereas newly diagnosed disease favored TRBV20-1 and TRBJ2-1. Sequencing and analysis were restricted to the TCR beta chain. Compared with newly diagnosed patients, persistent Graves' disease patients had lower TCR Shannon entropy and fewer highly expanded clones, which suggests clonal expansion. Patients with persistent disease shared more public clonotypes (about 2,900) than newly diagnosed patients did (more than 900).

Regarding this clonotype: The target of this receptor is not known. No base qualities exist here, and no much larger clone lies one base off it.

In light of the paper, this sample's time point label describes: newly diagnosed GD, antithyroid drugs for less than 3 months. RNA was extracted from PBMCs in TRIzol for both TCR sequencing and RNA sequencing. The diagnosis of Graves' disease was made according to American Thyroid Association guidelines. Recruitment of patients was carried out at an endocrinology department in Xi'an, China. Each patient gave roughly 8.4 milliliters of peripheral blood, collected in an EDTA anticoagulant tube. Ficoll Paque Plus density gradient separation was used to isolate PBMCs, and no additional T cell sorting was done. RNA quality was checked with an Agilent 2100 Bioanalyzer and agarose gel, and concentration with a NanoDrop 2000. The sample was also reused in another study, on T cells in Graves' hyperthyroidism and ophthalmopathy. Per the second study: Stable Graves' hyperthyroidism was defined as the absence of progression to ophthalmopathy over 18 months of follow-up. Hyperthyroidism patients were newly diagnosed, with disease duration under 2 months, and aged 18 to 65 years. Any patient with an uncontrolled infection, another autoimmune disease, pregnancy or lactation was excluded. Diagnoses relied on clinical symptoms, serum thyroxine and TRAb, thyroid ultrasound and orbital computed tomography. A first-round RT-PCR of the TCR CDR3 used the HTBI primer set with the Qiagen OneStep RT-PCR kit. Most expanded thyroid clonotypes (frequency above 0.001) were also detected in blood, suggesting blood repertoires may reflect thyroid immune responses. A 13 V-J signature model separated ophthalmopathy from stable hyperthyroidism, with 87.88% sensitivity and 81.08% specificity in cross-validation and 80%/75% in testing. In validation, progression to ophthalmopathy was predicted by the model with roughly 69% sensitivity and nearly 75% specificity, a median of 6.5 months before onset. To identify TCR V-J signatures that set the groups apart, the researchers used a discovery cohort of 100 patients, made up of under 45 with Graves' ophthalmopathy and 55 to 65 with stable Graves' hyperthyroidism. An independent validation cohort of about 20 hyperthyroidism patients and about 16 patients who later progressed to ophthalmopathy tested prospective prediction of ophthalmopathy. For training and testing, the 100 patients in the discovery cohort were randomly divided in a 7:3 ratio. Thyroid tissue and blood T-cell repertoires from several Graves' hyperthyroidism patients were also compared in the study. After sampling, hyperthyroidism patients received methimazole starting at 30 mg daily, and ophthalmopathy patients received high-dose intravenous methylprednisolone. Libraries were constructed in a second round of multiplex PCR, after which size selection and purification were carried out. The libraries were sequenced on an Illumina HiSeq2000 using paired-end 100 bp reads. Raw data were processed with SOAPnuke, discarding reads with adapters, uncalled bases, mean Phred below 15, or no exact constant-primer or identifier match. High-quality paired reads were merged with COPE v1.2.5, and unique nucleotide sequences were defined as clonotypes. Clonotypes were aligned to IMGT TRBV, TRBD and TRBJ reference segments using MiTCR v1.1. The analysis included only V-J combinations with a frequency above 0.0001, which together covered approximately 99% of the repertoires. The TCS score was defined as the ratio of F50 (clonal expansion) to E x V (chaos), calculated using BLOSUM62-based TCRdist between CDR3 peptides within each V-J. Welch's t-statistics and random forest reduced roughly 530 V-J features to 13, which were used in a naive Bayes classifier (R e1071). No statistical method was used to set the sample size in advance, and investigators knew the group allocation. The paper reports TCR Vbeta CDR3 sequencing of over 120 peripheral blood samples: 40 to 45 ophthalmopathy, roughly 74 hyperthyroidism and approximately 17 progressor patients.

The TCR sequence derives from a young woman with Graves disease. Donor details come from another sample of the same person, matched by shared clones. The sequence joins TRBV2 to TRBJ1-5; tentative D gene TRBD1, with 6 bases matching. The sequences come from peripheral blood mononuclear cells (PBMCs), collected at new diagnosis, from a patient treated with antithyroid drugs. The DNA sequence is as follows: TGTGCCAGCATGCAGGGGTATAGCAATCAGCCCCAGCATTTT. It specifies CASMQGYSNQPQHF.